This T cell receptor (beta chain) was sequenced for a study of cytomegalovirus exposure and HLA in healthy donors. The primer mix had 60 Vbeta and 13 Jbeta primers. TCRdb's copy holds only in-frame clones and misses some; the assay was immunoSEQ multiplex PCR. Of 150,000 to 200,000 clones detected, 87% appear once; the ten largest clones hold over 0.2%. The V gene's germline CDR1 is SNHLY and CDR2 FYNNEI. The V and J ends lost 8 bases and 1 base respectively, with 17 bases between them. This CDR3 contains 15 residues. Healthy people donating bone marrow made up the donors. The specimen was PBMCs. The V and J genes are TRBV2 and TRBJ1-1, with a weak D call TRBD1 (6 bases). The TCR sequence derives from a girl younger than two in good health and CMV-seronegative. For the CDR3, the DNA is TGTGCCAGCCATCCAGGGGCCGCCAGGAACACTGAAGCTTTCTTT. Its translation is CASHPGAARNTEAFF.